Listed here are 30 T cell receptor beta chains from one sample, sequenced in a study of blood T cells in healthy people across ages. Then a second PCR, running roughly 7 to 11 cycles, was carried out with a sample-barcoded 5' primer and a J-beta primer mix. MiXCR, applied by TCRdb to the 5' RACE reads, yields one record per CDR3 protein. The table shows hundreds of thousands of distinct CDR3 sequences, with 55% to 75% occurring only once. Sequenced material: blood. These receptors were collected from a man aged 25 to 40 in good health.

This clonotype was counted a few times. V is TRBV20-1 and J is TRBJ2-7; tentative D call: TRBD1 (6 bases). V was clipped by 6 bases and J by 0 bases, with 15 bases between them. This CDR3 has 14 amino acids. Germline loops: CDR1 DFQATT, CDR2 SNEGSKA (reference sequence). The CDR3 reads CSAATGIGSYEQYF. The CDR3, as DNA: TGCAGTGCGGCAACAGGGATCGGCTCCTACGAGCAGTACTTC.

DNA for the CDR3: TGTGCCAGCAGCCAGACGGAATCCTACGAGCAGTACTTC. Encoded protein: CASSQTESYEQYF. The rearrangement links TRBV4-2 to TRBJ2-7; the D is unclear. Germline V gene lookup returns CDR1 LGHNA and CDR2 YNFKEQ. The CDR3 is 13 amino acids. Between the trimmed V and J ends, which lost 3 bases and 1 base, there was a span of 7 bases.

This chain uses TRBV15 with TRBJ1-5; D perhaps matches TRBD1 (6 bases). The germline V and J ends were trimmed by 0 bases and 5 bases, with 23 bases remaining between them. There are 19 residues in the CDR3. Germline V gene data show CDR1 as LNHNV and CDR2 as YYDKDF (reference sequence). DNA of the CDR3: TGTGCCACCAGCAGAGAGGTCCGGACGACAGGTTTGCGGGATCAGCCCCAGCATTTT. Translation: CATSREVRTTGLRDQPQHF.

This clonotype was counted only a few times. The chain links TRBV6-5 to TRBJ2-1, with D perhaps TRBD1 or TRBD2 (5 bases each). V was clipped by 4 bases and J by 6 bases, with 16 bases between them. The CDR3 has 15 amino acids. CDR1 is MNHEY, CDR2 SVGAGI, per germline. This chain's CDR3 is CASSFPGRNINEQFF. In DNA, the CDR3 is TGTGCCAGCAGTTTCCCGGGACGGAACATCAATGAGCAGTTCTTC.

V gene TRBV7-2 combines with J gene TRBJ2-7; weak D call: TRBD1 (6 bases). From germline, CDR1 is SGHTA and CDR2 FQGNSA. The CDR3 is 14 residues long. V was clipped by 5 bases and J by 3 bases, with 14 bases between them. CDR3: CASSVNRENYEQYF. CDR3 DNA sequence: TGTGCCAGCAGCGTCAACAGGGAAAACTACGAGCAGTACTTC.

This clonotype has only a few counts. The J gene is TRBJ2-1, the V gene TRBV20-1; TRBD1 might be the D (6 bases). Germline-derived CDR1 and CDR2 are DFQATT and SNEGSKA (reference sequence). V lost 6 bases, J lost 5 bases, and 14 bases lay in between. The CDR3 covers 13 residues. CDR3 loop: CSAAQGYNNEQFF. In DNA form, the CDR3 reads TGCAGTGCGGCACAGGGTTACAACAATGAGCAGTTCTTC.

The chain has TRBV10-3 and TRBJ2-5, with 11 nucleotides matching TRBD1. After removal of 4 bases from V and 2 bases from J, the junction contained 0 bases not matched to a gene. The length of the CDR3 is 14 residues. In germline, CDR1 is ENHRY, CDR2 SYGVKD. Written as DNA, the CDR3 is TGTGCCATCAGTGGGGACAGGGGGCAAGAGACCCAGTACTTC. Translating gives CAISGDRGQETQYF.

The chain links TRBV7-9 to TRBJ1-1, with D uncertain. The germline CDR1 and CDR2 sequences are SEHNR and FQNEAQ (reference sequence). The CDR3 consists of 14 residues. V dropped 3 bases and J dropped 5 bases, with 13 bases sitting between them. In nucleotides, the CDR3 is TGTGCCAGCAGCTTTGGAACAAGAAGGACTGAAGCTTTCTTT. Its translation: CASSFGTRRTEAFF.

This clonotype was counted only a few times. This chain uses TRBV10-3 with TRBJ1-2; possible D gene TRBD1, 6 bases. This CDR3 contains 14 residues. Trimming stripped 1 base from V and 12 bases from J, with 18 bases between. Germline CDR1 is ENHRY and CDR2 is SYGVKD. CDR3 sequence (DNA): TGTGCCATCAGTGAGTTGGGGGCTGCCGACCTGGACACCTTC. Protein product: CAISELGAADLDTF.

V usage is TRBV4-1 and J usage is TRBJ2-3, with a possible D match to TRBD1 (6 bases). The CDR3 has 17 amino acids. CDR1 and CDR2 (germline): MGHRA, YSYEKL. The ends were cut back, 4 bases at V and 1 base at J, with 18 bases in the middle. In DNA form, the CDR3 reads TGCGCCAGCAGCCTCCTTCCCTTCCCAGGGGGCACAGATACGCAGTATTTT. Its protein product is CASSLLPFPGGTDTQYF.

Many counts were recorded for this clonotype. The chain has TRBV6-1 and TRBJ1-2, with D unresolved. The CDR3 is 15 amino acids. Germline loops: CDR1 MNHNS, CDR2 SASEGT. The ends were cut back, 6 bases at V and 3 bases at J, with 17 bases in the middle. The CDR3: CASSKTGLGDYGYTF. DNA of the CDR3: TGTGCCAGCAGCAAGACCGGCCTCGGTGACTATGGCTACACCTTC.

This clonotype was counted only a few times. This sequence joins TRBV20-1 and TRBJ2-7; D possibly uses TRBD1 or TRBD2 (5 bases each). V lost 6 bases, J lost 1 base, and 16 bases lay in between. The germline V gene encodes CDR1 DFQATT and CDR2 SNEGSKA (reference sequence). CDR3 size: 14 residues. CDR3 loop: CSAGSGTVSYEQYF. CDR3 bases: TGCAGTGCGGGTTCTGGGACGGTATCCTACGAGCAGTACTTC.

In its sample, this clonotype was seen a few times. The CDR3 reads CSARVLDEFTYNSPLHF. CDR3 in DNA: TGCAGTGCTAGAGTCCTGGACGAGTTCACCTATAATTCACCCCTCCACTTT. The chain carries TRBV20-1 and TRBJ1-6; no firm D call. Trimming stripped 1 base from V and 2 bases from J, with 15 bases between. CDR1 DFQATT and CDR2 SNEGSKA come from the germline V gene (reference sequence). This CDR3 spans 17 amino acids.

The sample holds many counts of this clonotype. V and J are TRBV29-1 and TRBJ2-1, with a weak D call TRBD1 (6 bases). V dropped 6 bases and J dropped 8 bases, with 14 bases sitting between them. Looked up from germline, CDR1 is SQVTM and CDR2 is ANQGSEA. This CDR3 spans 12 amino acids. The CDR3 nucleotides are TGCAGCGTCCGACAGGAAGGGGATGAGCAGTTCTTC. The encoded protein is CSVRQEGDEQFF.

V gene TRBV20-1 combines with J gene TRBJ2-5, with D maybe TRBD1 (6 bases). The J call may be in error: the DNA end matches TRBJ2-7 better. CDR3 size: 14 residues. Per the germline V gene, CDR1 is DFQATT and CDR2 is SNEGSKA (reference sequence). The CDR3 is CSAPADSAAYEQYF. In nucleotides, the CDR3 is TGCAGTGCTCCCGCGGACAGTGCCGCCTACGAGCAGTACTTC.

The V gene is TRBV5-1, the J gene TRBJ2-5; no clear D gene. This CDR3 is built from 13 residues. Deletions cut 0 bases from V and 5 bases from J, with 8 bases between. Germline assignment: CDR1 SGHRS and CDR2 YFSETQ. The CDR3: CASSLEYRETQYF. Written as DNA, the CDR3 is TGCGCCAGCAGCTTGGAGTACCGGGAGACCCAGTACTTC.

This clonotype came up a few times. The V call is TRBV20-1, the J call TRBJ1-4, with 7 bases lining up with TRBD1. CDR3 length: 12 residues. The germline gives CDR1 DFQATT, CDR2 SNEGSKA (reference sequence). The trim removed 4 bases at V and 8 bases at J, leaving 4 bases unmatched. DNA for the CDR3: TGCAGTGCTATGGACAGGACAGAAAAACTGTTTTTT. Protein product: CSAMDRTEKLFF.

The genes are TRBV13 and TRBJ2-3, with D unclear. CDR3 length: 14 residues. Germline V gene lookup returns CDR1 PRHDT and CDR2 FYEKMQ (reference sequence). V dropped 2 bases and J dropped 6 bases, with 12 bases sitting between them. CDR3 residues: CASSLRPVVDTQYF. The CDR3 DNA reads as TGTGCCAGCAGCTTACGGCCTGTCGTTGATACGCAGTATTTT.

The chain couples TRBV28 to TRBJ1-1; D unclear. CDR1 and CDR2 from the germline V gene are MDHEN and SYDVKM. This CDR3 has 15 amino acids. Trimming removed 5 bases from V and 6 bases from J, with 19 bases in between. DNA of the CDR3: TGTGCCAGCAGTCCCATCGGTGGGAGGGCCTCTGAAGCTTTCTTT. It yields the protein CASSPIGGRASEAFF.

This chain uses TRBV29-1 with TRBJ2-7, with unresolved D. The CDR3 length is 11 residues. Deletions cut 8 bases from V and 3 bases from J, with 11 bases between. In germline, CDR1 is SQVTM, CDR2 ANQGSEA. The CDR3 is CSTSQDYEQYF. Written as DNA, the CDR3 is TGCAGCACCAGCCAGGACTACGAGCAGTACTTC.

The rearrangement joins TRBV6-6 to TRBJ2-5; D gene unclear. The CDR3 consists of 15 residues. CDR1 is MNHNY, CDR2 SVGAGI, per germline (reference sequence). V gave up 2 bases and J gave up 2 bases, with 12 bases separating them. In nucleotides, the CDR3 is TGTGCCAGCAGTTACCCTTCGTATGGGCAAGAGACCCAGTACTTC. Residues: CASSYPSYGQETQYF.

V is TRBV10-3 and J is TRBJ2-2; a possible D gene is TRBD1 (6 bases). Germline CDR1 is ENHRY and CDR2 is SYGVKD. This CDR3 is built from 13 residues. Trimming cost V 4 bases and J 6 bases, with 9 bases left between them. The CDR3 DNA reads as TGTGCCATCAGTGCCCAGGGGTCCGGGGAGCTGTTTTTT. Encoded protein: CAISAQGSGELFF.

This clonotype was seen just once. The genes are TRBV12-3 or TRBV12-4 and TRBJ2-7, with D maybe TRBD1 (6 bases). V gave up 4 bases and J gave up 0 bases, with 10 bases separating them. The CDR3 is made up of 14 amino acids. CDR3 sequence (DNA): TGTGCCAGCAGTTCCCGGGACACCTCCTACGAGCAGTACTTC. Amino acid sequence: CASSSRDTSYEQYF.

V gene TRBV30 combines with J gene TRBJ2-7; a weak D match, TRBD2 (5 bases). Trimming shortened V by 0 bases and J by 4 bases, and 16 bases separated the two germline ends. The germline V gene encodes CDR1 GTSNPN and CDR2 SVGIG (reference sequence). The CDR3 has 15 amino acids. The CDR3 sequence is CAWSVSRGSLYEQYF. CDR3 nucleotide sequence: TGTGCCTGGAGTGTATCCCGAGGGAGCCTTTACGAGCAGTACTTC.

This chain connects TRBV7-9 to TRBJ2-7; D may be TRBD1 (5 bases). Deletions cut 5 bases from V and 1 base from J, with 12 bases between. The CDR3 is made up of 14 amino acids. CDR1 is SEHNR, CDR2 FQNEAQ, per germline (reference sequence). The CDR3 loop is CASSHPSGSYEQYF. In DNA form, the CDR3 reads TGTGCCAGCAGCCATCCATCAGGGTCCTACGAGCAGTACTTC.

The chain combines TRBV6-2 or TRBV6-3 with TRBJ2-1, with TRBD2 matching 8 bases. CDR1 is MNHEY, CDR2 SVGEGT, per germline. The CDR3 runs 21 residues. V lost 0 bases and J lost 0; bases outside the gene matches: 16. CDR3 amino acids: CASSYSSVSGSKASSYNEQFF. The CDR3 nucleotides are TGTGCCAGCAGTTACTCGTCAGTGAGCGGGAGTAAGGCTTCCTCCTACAATGAGCAGTTCTTC.

This chain's CDR3 is CASSLAGATNEKLFF. As DNA, the CDR3 is TGTGCCAGCAGTTTGGCGGGTGCAACTAATGAAAAACTGTTTTTT. The chain is built from TRBV28 and TRBJ1-4; the D is unclear. Trimming removed 3 bases at V and 0 bases at J, with 8 bases between. The germline CDR1 and CDR2 sequences are MDHEN and SYDVKM. The CDR3 totals 15 residues.

The genes are TRBV4-3 and TRBJ2-1; D not resolved. The CDR3 is made up of 14 amino acids. Germline CDR1 LGHNA, CDR2 YSLEER. Trimming shortened V by 0 bases and J by 8 bases, and 11 bases separated the two germline ends. CDR3 in DNA: TGCGCCAGCAGCCAAGATCACGTGGACGATGAGCAGTTCTTC. Translated: CASSQDHVDDEQFF.

The V and J genes are TRBV18 and TRBJ1-2; 7 bases align to TRBD1. The V gene end was trimmed by 8 bases and the J gene end by 3 bases; junction bases not matched to a gene: 6. CDR3 length equals 13 residues. The V gene's germline CDR1 is KGHSH and CDR2 LQKENI. The CDR3 here is CASTGQADYGYTF. Written as DNA, the CDR3 is TGTGCCAGCACTGGACAGGCAGACTATGGCTACACCTTC.

The rearrangement joins TRBV20-1 to TRBJ2-5, with 14 bases matching TRBD2. Germline V CDR1 and CDR2: DFQATT, SNEGSKA (reference sequence). This CDR3 contains 14 residues. The V gene end was trimmed by 6 bases and the J gene end by 11 bases; junction bases not matched to a gene: 11. CDR3 loop: CSADMGLAGAKQYF. In DNA form, the CDR3 reads TGCAGTGCGGACATGGGACTAGCGGGAGCCAAGCAGTACTTC.